What follows are 13 T cell receptor beta chains derived from one specimen sequenced in a study of blood T cell repertoires in COVID-19. The data were produced by immunoSEQ multiplex PCR, yet TCRdb's version contains in-frame clones alone and is incomplete. This sample yields over 200,000 clones, of which 88% are seen a single time; 2.5% belongs to the top ten. The sample was PBMCs or T cells enriched from blood (not recorded which). These receptors were obtained from a woman in her forties with acute COVID-19.

The count of this clone is one. The chain uses TRBV3-1 (or the pseudogene TRBV3-2) and TRBJ2-6; no definite D call. V was clipped by 2 bases and J by 0 bases, with 5 bases between them. Germline lookup yields CDR1 LGHDT and CDR2 YNNKEL (reference sequence). The CDR3 has 15 residues. CDR3: CASSQPSSGANVLTF. In DNA form, the CDR3 reads TGTGCCAGCAGCCAACCTAGCTCTGGGGCCAACGTCCTGACTTTC.

This chain links TRBV6-6 with TRBJ1-5, with D maybe TRBD1 (6 bases). Between the trimmed V and J ends, which lost 7 bases and 2 bases, there was a span of 15 bases. Germline loops: CDR1 MNHNY, CDR2 SVGAGI (reference sequence). The CDR3 runs 15 residues. The CDR3: CASKTGQGGNQPQHF. CDR3 bases: TGTGCCAGCAAAACAGGGCAAGGCGGCAATCAGCCCCAGCATTTT.

The J gene is TRBJ2-3, the V gene TRBV11-3, with 9 bases fitting TRBD1. The CDR3 contains 15 residues. V was pared by 3 bases and J by 1 base, with 2 bases of the junction left unmatched. Germline V CDR1 and CDR2: SGHNT, YENEEA. CDR3 coding DNA: TGTGCCAGCAGCTTCTACAGGGGGCGCACAGATACGCAGTATTTT. It codes for CASSFYRGRTDTQYF.

The chain is built from TRBV7-2 and TRBJ2-2, with D possibly matching TRBD2 (5 bases). From germline, CDR1 is SGHTA and CDR2 FQGNSA. The V gene lost 4 bases and the J gene lost 4 bases, with 16 bases spanning the gap. This CDR3 has 16 amino acids. DNA of the CDR3: TGTGCCAGCAGCTGGGCGTCGGCGGGTGGCACCGGGGAGCTGTTTTTT. Its protein is CASSWASAGGTGELFF.

J is TRBJ2-1 and V is TRBV7-2, with 8 bases that match TRBD1. The length of the CDR3 is 16 residues. The ends lost 1 base at V and 4 bases at J; junction bases unmatched: 6. Per germline, CDR1 SGHTA and CDR2 FQGNSA. The CDR3 loop is CASSLDIGTGYNEQFF. CDR3 DNA: TGTGCCAGCAGCTTAGATATTGGGACAGGTTACAATGAGCAGTTCTTC.

This chain connects TRBV5-4 to TRBJ1-2, with D possibly TRBD1 on 5 matching bases. V was cut by 4 bases and J by 0 bases, with 13 bases left in between. The CDR3 is 15 amino acids. The germline CDR1 and CDR2 sequences are SGHNT and YYREEE (reference sequence). Written as DNA, the CDR3 is TGTGCCAGCAGCCGAAGTGGCAGGGCTAACTATGGCTACACCTTC. Translation gives CASSRSGRANYGYTF.

The chain links TRBV5-1 to TRBJ1-1, with 7 bases lining up with TRBD1. V dropped 4 bases and J dropped 0; count of bases not matched to a gene: 6. This CDR3 has 15 residues. The germline gives CDR1 SGHRS, CDR2 YFSETQ. The CDR3 protein is CASSGTGQLNTEAFF. The CDR3 DNA reads TGCGCCAGCAGCGGGACGGGACAGCTGAACACTGAAGCTTTCTTT. The full variable domain, rest sourced from reference TRBV5-1 and TRBJ1-1, is KAGVTQTPRYLIKTRGQQVTLSCSPISGHRSVSWYQQTPGQGLQFLFEYFSETQRNKGNFPGRFSGRQFSNSRSEMNVSTLELGDSALYLCASSGTGQLNTEAFFGQGTRLTVV.

This rearrangement joins TRBV12-5 to TRBJ2-7; D might be TRBD1 (5 bases). Germline loops: CDR1 LGHNT, CDR2 FRNRAP. This CDR3 region has 13 residues. V was cut by 1 base and J by 1 base, with 5 bases left in between. This CDR3 reads CASGLGQSYEQYF. DNA for the CDR3: TGTGCTAGTGGTTTGGGACAGTCCTACGAGCAGTACTTC.

The gene calls are TRBV7-2 and TRBJ1-6; TRBD1 might be the D (6 bases). Germline V gene data show CDR1 as SGHTA and CDR2 as FQGNSA. The CDR3 runs to 14 residues. Trimming cost V 5 bases and J 9 bases, with 14 bases left between them. CDR3 residues: CASSRTGLGSPLHF. The DNA for the CDR3 is TGTGCCAGCAGCAGAACAGGGTTGGGTTCACCCCTCCACTTT. Full variable domain (outside the CDR3, taken from reference TRBV7-2 and TRBJ1-6): GAGVSQSPSNKVTEKGKDVELRCDPISGHTALYWYRQSLGQGLEFLIYFQGNSAPDKSGLPSDRFSAERTGGSVSTLTIQRTQQEDSAVYLCASSRTGLGSPLHFGNGTRLTVT.

V usage is TRBV7-9 and J usage is TRBJ2-2; 13 bases are a match to TRBD2. CDR1 SEHNR and CDR2 FQNEAQ come from the germline V gene (reference sequence). The length of the CDR3 is 15 residues. V was clipped by 5 bases and J by 7 bases; unmatched bases: 4. CDR3 residues: CASSPGTSGNGELFF. The CDR3 bases are TGTGCCAGCAGCCCGGGGACTAGCGGGAACGGGGAGCTGTTTTTT.

This sequence joins TRBV18 and TRBJ1-5; D is uncertain. Between the trimmed V and J ends, which lost 5 bases and 5 bases, there was a span of 13 bases. CDR3 length equals 14 residues. Germline V CDR1 and CDR2: KGHSH, LQKENI. CDR3 sequence (DNA): TGTGCCAGCTCAGAGGCGGGAGTGGATCAGCCCCAGCATTTT. Translation gives CASSEAGVDQPQHF.

With regard to this clone: Sequence at one end of the junction differs from germline and may be a read error. This chain joins TRBV7-2 and TRBJ1-1, with D possibly matching TRBD1 (6 bases). The length of the CDR3 is 12 residues. The germline CDR1 and CDR2 sequences are SGHTA and FQGNSA. DNA of the CDR3: TGTGCCAGCAGCTTGCGGACAGCCGAAGCCTTCTTT. Encoded protein: CASSLRTAEAFF.

This clone has only a few counts. The chain has TRBV7-9 and TRBJ2-2; 8 nucleotides agree with TRBD2. The CDR3 sequence is 14 residues long. The J segment lost 7 bases and the V segment lost 4 bases, leaving 5 bases of the junction unmatched. Germline V gene sequence: CDR1 SEHNR, CDR2 FQNEAQ (reference sequence). CDR3 sequence reads: CASSSSGRSGELFF. CDR3 nucleotide sequence: TGTGCCAGCAGCTCAAGCGGGAGAAGCGGGGAGCTGTTTTTT. Full variable domain (remainder filled in from reference TRBV7-9 and TRBJ2-2): DTGVSQNPRHKITKRGQNVTFRCDPISEHNRLYWYRQTLGQGPEFLTYFQNEAQLEKSRLLSDRFSAERPKGSFSTLEIQRTEQGDSAMYLCASSSSGRSGELFFGEGSRLTVL.